This T cell receptor (beta chain) was identified during a study of cytomegalovirus exposure and HLA in healthy donors. Study at large: Of some 360 genotyped donors, more than 75% clustered with self-reported Caucasian donors.

These donors, healthy bone marrow donors, were studied. PCR was performed using 60 Vbeta and 13 Jbeta primers. TCRdb's table, derived via immunoSEQ multiplex PCR, lists solely in-frame clones and lacks some. The sample lists fewer than 200,000 clones; 70% to 85% were seen once. The CDR3 is 12 amino acids. The germline CDR1 and CDR2 sequences are SGHNT and YYREEE (reference sequence). Trimming removed 4 bases at V and 6 bases at J, with 8 bases between. The TCR sequence derives from a man between 25 and 39 years old in good health and CMV-seropositive. Material for sequencing was PBMCs. This chain links TRBV5-4 with TRBJ2-4; possible D gene TRBD2, 5 bases. CDR3 sequence reads: CASSPSGNIQYF. Here the CDR3 DNA reads TGTGCCAGCAGCCCGAGCGGAAACATTCAGTACTTC.